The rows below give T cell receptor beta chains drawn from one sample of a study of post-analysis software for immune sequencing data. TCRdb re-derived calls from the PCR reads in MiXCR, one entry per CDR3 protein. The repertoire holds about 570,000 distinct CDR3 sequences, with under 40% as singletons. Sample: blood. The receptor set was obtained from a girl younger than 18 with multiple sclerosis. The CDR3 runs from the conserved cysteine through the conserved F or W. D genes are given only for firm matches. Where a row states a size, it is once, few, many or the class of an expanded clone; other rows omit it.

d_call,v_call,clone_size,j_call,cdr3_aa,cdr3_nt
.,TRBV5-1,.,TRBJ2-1,CASSSTLSGRYAYNEQFF,TGCGCCAGCAGCTCTACGCTCTCTGGGAGATATGCCTACAATGAGCAGTTCTTC
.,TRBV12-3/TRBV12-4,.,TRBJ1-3,CASSPRVRRDSGNTIYF,TGTGCCAGCAGTCCTAGGGTAAGACGGGACTCTGGAAACACCATATATTTT
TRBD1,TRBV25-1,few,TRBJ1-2,CASSVTGVSGYTF,TGTGCCAGCAGTGTGACAGGGGTGTCAGGCTACACCTTC
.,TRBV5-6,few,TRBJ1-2,CASSLSGRAGYGYTF,TGTGCCAGCAGCTTGTCTGGGCGGGCAGGGTATGGCTACACCTTC
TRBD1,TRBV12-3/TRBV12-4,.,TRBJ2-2,CASSFRGGRTGELFF,TGTGCCAGCAGTTTTCGAGGGGGCAGAACCGGGGAGCTGTTTTTT
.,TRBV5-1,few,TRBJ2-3,CASSRMTSTDTQYF,TGCGCCAGCAGTCGGATGACTAGCACAGATACGCAGTATTTT
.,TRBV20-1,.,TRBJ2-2,CSARGENTGELFF,TGCAGTGCTAGAGGAGAGAACACCGGGGAGCTGTTTTTT
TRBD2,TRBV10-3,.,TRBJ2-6,CAISEFGGGVSGANVLTF,TGTGCCATCAGTGAGTTTGGCGGGGGAGTCTCTGGGGCCAACGTCCTGACTTTC
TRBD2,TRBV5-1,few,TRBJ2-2,CASSLAGATGELFF,TGCGCCAGCAGCCTAGCGGGGGCCACCGGGGAGCTGTTTTTT
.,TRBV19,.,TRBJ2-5,CASGLETQYF,TGTGCCAGTGGGCTGGAGACCCAGTACTTC
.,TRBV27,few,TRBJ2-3,CASRRGLVTDTQYF,TGTGCCAGCAGAAGAGGACTGGTCACAGATACGCAGTATTTT
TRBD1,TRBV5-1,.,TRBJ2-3,CASSLLGQGWTDTQYF,TGCGCCAGCAGCTTGCTGGGACAGGGGTGGACAGATACGCAGTATTTT
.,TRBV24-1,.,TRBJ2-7,CATSDTLGYEQYF,TGTGCCACCAGTGACACACTAGGCTACGAGCAGTACTTC
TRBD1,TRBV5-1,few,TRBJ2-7,CASSYWTGTPYEQYF,TGCGCCAGCAGCTATTGGACAGGGACCCCCTACGAGCAGTACTTC
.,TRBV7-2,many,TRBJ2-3,CASSLLTFVGTDTQYF,TGTGCCAGCAGCCTCCTGACCTTCGTCGGCACAGATACGCAGTATTTT
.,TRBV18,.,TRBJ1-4,CASSYGREEKLFF,TGTGCCAGCTCATACGGACGAGAGGAAAAACTGTTTTTT
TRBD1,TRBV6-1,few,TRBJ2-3,CASSGRDRGPADTQYF,TGTGCCAGCAGTGGCCGGGACAGGGGCCCGGCAGATACGCAGTATTTT
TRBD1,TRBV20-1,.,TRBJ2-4,CSARVLTGGLPKNIQYF,TGCAGTGCTAGAGTTCTAACAGGGGGTCTCCCCAAAAACATTCAGTACTTC
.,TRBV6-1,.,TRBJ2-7,CASSVSPFPEQYF,TGTGCCAGCAGTGTAAGTCCCTTCCCCGAGCAGTACTTC
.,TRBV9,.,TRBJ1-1,CASSVGSRAGGTEAFF,TGTGCCAGCAGCGTAGGGTCGAGGGCTGGGGGCACTGAAGCTTTCTTT
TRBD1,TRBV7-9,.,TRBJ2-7,CASSVPGQGTHEQYF,TGTGCCAGCAGCGTACCGGGACAGGGAACCCACGAGCAGTACTTC
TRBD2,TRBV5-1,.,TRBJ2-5,CASSFNLAGGTQETQYF,TGCGCCAGCAGCTTCAATCTAGCGGGGGGGACCCAGGAGACCCAGTACTTC
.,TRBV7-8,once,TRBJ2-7,CASSLGQHYVQYF,TGTGCCAGCAGCTTAGGACAGCACTACGTGCAGTACTTC
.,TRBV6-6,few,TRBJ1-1,CASSYNRDTEAFF,TGTGCCAGCAGTTACAATAGGGACACTGAAGCTTTCTTT
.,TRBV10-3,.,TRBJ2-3,CAIGDSQSTDTQYF,TGTGCCATCGGAGACAGCCAATCCACAGATACGCAGTATTTT
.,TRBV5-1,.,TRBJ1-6,CASSLGADSPLHF,TGCGCCAGCAGCCTGGGGGCAGATTCACCCCTCCACTTT
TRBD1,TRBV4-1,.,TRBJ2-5,CASSQVAGGPKQETQYF,TGCGCCAGCAGCCAAGTTGCAGGGGGACCAAAACAAGAGACCCAGTACTTC
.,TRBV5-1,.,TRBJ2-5,CASSLGRRVLETQYF,TGCGCCAGCAGCTTGGGCAGGCGGGTTTTAGAGACCCAGTACTTC
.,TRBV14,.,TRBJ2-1,CATPPGHDEQFF,TGTGCCACCCCCCCCGGTCATGATGAGCAGTTCTTC
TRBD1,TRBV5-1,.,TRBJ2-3,CASRHDRGGTDTQYF,TGCGCCAGCAGACACGACAGGGGAGGCACAGATACGCAGTATTTT
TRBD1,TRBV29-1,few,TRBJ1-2,CSVASGQGNYGYTF,TGCAGCGTTGCGTCGGGACAGGGAAACTATGGCTACACCTTC
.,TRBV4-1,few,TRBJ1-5,CASGAINQPQHF,TGCGCTTCAGGGGCGATCAATCAGCCCCAGCATTTT
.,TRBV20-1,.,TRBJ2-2,CSARSLTWAMDTGELFF,TGCAGTGCTAGATCATTAACGTGGGCGATGGACACCGGGGAGCTGTTTTTT
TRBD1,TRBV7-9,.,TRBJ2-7,CASRSTGGGEQYF,TGTGCCAGCAGATCGACAGGGGGCGGCGAGCAGTACTTC
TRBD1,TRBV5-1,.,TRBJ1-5,CASSYTGAPTQPQHF,TGCGCCAGCAGCTACACAGGGGCCCCTACTCAGCCCCAGCATTTT
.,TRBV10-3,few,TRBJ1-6,CAINRDLNNSPLHF,TGTGCCATCAACCGCGACTTGAATAATTCACCCCTCCACTTT
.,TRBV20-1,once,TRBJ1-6,CSARPQQGYYSPLHF,TGCAGTGCTAGGCCTCAACAGGGCTATTATTCACCCCTCCACTTT
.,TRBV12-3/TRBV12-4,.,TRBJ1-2,CASSLRRGYGYTF,TGTGCCAGCAGTTTACGCAGGGGCTATGGCTACACCTTC
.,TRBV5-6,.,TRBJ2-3,CASSFWRRDTQYF,TGTGCCAGCAGCTTCTGGAGGAGGGATACGCAGTATTTT
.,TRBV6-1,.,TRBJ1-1,CASVGFTEAFF,TGTGCCAGCGTTGGTTTCACTGAAGCTTTCTTT
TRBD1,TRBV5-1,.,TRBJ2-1,CTSSLEQGLVYEQFF,TGCACCAGCAGCTTGGAACAGGGGTTAGTATATGAGCAGTTCTTC
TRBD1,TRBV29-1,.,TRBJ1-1,CSVAGRGLAEAFF,TGCAGCGTTGCGGGCAGGGGGCTGGCTGAAGCTTTCTTT
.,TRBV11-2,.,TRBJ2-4,CASSPKGLAKNIQYF,TGTGCCAGCAGCCCTAAGGGACTAGCCAAAAACATTCAGTACTTC
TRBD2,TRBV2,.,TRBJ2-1,CASSDSGGAFLQFF,TGTGCCAGCAGTGATAGCGGGGGGGCTTTTTTGCAGTTCTTC
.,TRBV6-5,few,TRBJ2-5,CASSYEGDEQYF,TGTGCCAGCAGTTACGAAGGGGATGAGCAGTACTTC
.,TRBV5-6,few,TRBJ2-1,CASTLSGEQFF,TGTGCCAGTACCCTTTCGGGTGAGCAGTTCTTC
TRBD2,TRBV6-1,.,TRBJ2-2,CASSLGVGLAGTGELFF,TGTGCCAGCAGCCTCGGGGTGGGACTAGCGGGAACCGGGGAGCTGTTTTTT
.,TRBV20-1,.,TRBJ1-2,CSAITTGTRAWGYTF,TGCAGTGCTATCACTACAGGGACCAGGGCTTGGGGCTACACCTTC
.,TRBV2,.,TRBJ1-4,CASREVEKLFF,TGTGCCAGCAGGGAAGTCGAAAAACTGTTTTTT
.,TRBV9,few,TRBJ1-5,CASSVAGALNQPQHF,TGTGCCAGCAGCGTAGCCGGGGCACTAAACCAGCCCCAGCATTTT
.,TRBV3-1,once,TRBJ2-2,CASSQRDRNTGELFF,TGTGCCAGCAGCCAGAGAGACAGGAACACCGGGGAGCTGTTTTTT
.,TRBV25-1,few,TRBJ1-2,CASSDGGGYGYTF,TGTGCCAGCAGTGATGGGGGCGGCTATGGCTACACCTTC